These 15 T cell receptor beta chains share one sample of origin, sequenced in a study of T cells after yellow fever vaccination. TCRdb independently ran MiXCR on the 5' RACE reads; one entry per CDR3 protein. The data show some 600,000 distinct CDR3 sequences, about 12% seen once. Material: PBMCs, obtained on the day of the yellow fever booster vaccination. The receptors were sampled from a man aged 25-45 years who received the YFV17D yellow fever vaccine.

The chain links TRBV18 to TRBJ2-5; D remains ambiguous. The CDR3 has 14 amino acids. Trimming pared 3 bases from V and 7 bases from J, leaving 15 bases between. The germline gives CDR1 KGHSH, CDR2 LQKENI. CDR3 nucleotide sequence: TGTGCCAGCTCACCGGTTGGGGTCTCGGGGACCCAGTACTTC. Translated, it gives CASSPVGVSGTQYF.

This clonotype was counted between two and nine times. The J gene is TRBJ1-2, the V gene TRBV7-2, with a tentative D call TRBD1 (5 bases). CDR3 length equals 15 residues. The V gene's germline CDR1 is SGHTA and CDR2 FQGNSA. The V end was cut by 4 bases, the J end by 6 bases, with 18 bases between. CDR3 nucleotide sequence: TGTGCCAGCAGCTCAGCAGGGACGAATTTCAATGGCTACACCTTC. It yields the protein CASSSAGTNFNGYTF.

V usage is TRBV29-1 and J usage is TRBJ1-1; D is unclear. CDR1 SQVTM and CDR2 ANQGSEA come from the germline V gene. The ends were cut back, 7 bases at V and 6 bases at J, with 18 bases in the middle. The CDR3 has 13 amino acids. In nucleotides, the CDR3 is TGCAGCGCAACCCTCCCAACCGACGCTGAAGCTTTCTTT. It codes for CSATLPTDAEAFF.

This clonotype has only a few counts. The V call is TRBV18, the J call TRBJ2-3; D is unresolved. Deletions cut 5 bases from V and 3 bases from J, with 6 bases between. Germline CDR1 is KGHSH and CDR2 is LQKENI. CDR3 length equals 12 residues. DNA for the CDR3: TGTGCCAGCTCAGACGTAACAGATACGCAGTATTTT. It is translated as CASSDVTDTQYF.

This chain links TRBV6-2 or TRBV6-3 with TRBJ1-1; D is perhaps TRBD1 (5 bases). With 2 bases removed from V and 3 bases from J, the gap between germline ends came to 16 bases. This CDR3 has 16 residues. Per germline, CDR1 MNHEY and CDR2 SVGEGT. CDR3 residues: CASSYPPGRGYTEAFF. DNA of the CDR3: TGTGCCAGCAGTTACCCGCCCGGGAGGGGCTACACTGAAGCTTTCTTT.

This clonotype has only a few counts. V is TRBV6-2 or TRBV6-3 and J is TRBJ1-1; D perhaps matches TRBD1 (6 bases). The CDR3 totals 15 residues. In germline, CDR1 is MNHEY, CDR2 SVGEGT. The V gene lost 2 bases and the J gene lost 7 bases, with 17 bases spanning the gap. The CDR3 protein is CASSYPGGSSGEAFF. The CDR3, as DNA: TGTGCCAGCAGTTACCCCGGGGGCAGTTCGGGTGAAGCTTTCTTT.

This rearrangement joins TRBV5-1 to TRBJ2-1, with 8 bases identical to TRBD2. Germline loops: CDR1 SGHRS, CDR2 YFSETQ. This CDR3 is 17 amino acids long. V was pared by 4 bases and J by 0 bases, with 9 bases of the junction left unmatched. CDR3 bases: TGCGCCAGCAGCGAGATTGCTAGCGGGCGCTCCTACAATGAGCAGTTCTTC. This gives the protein CASSEIASGRSYNEQFF.

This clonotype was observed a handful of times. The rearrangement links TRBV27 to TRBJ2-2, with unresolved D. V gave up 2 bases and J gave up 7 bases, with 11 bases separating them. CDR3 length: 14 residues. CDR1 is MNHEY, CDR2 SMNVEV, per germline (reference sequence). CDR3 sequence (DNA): TGTGCCAGCAGTTTACAGGTCCTTGGCGGGGAGCTGTTTTTT. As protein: CASSLQVLGGELFF.

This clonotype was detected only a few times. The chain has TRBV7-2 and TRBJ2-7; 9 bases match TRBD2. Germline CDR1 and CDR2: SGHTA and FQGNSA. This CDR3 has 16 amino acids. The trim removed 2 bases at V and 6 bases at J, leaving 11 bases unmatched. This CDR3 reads CASSLQAGGVVGEQYF. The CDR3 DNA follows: TGTGCCAGCAGCTTACAGGCGGGAGGGGTCGTTGGCGAGCAGTACTTC.

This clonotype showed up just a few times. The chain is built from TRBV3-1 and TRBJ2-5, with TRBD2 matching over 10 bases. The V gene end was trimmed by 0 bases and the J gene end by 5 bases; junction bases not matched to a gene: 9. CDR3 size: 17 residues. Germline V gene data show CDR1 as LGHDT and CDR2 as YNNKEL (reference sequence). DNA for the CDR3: TGTGCCAGCAGCCAAGAGCATCTAGCGGGAGTCGGTGAGACCCAGTACTTC. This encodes CASSQEHLAGVGETQYF.

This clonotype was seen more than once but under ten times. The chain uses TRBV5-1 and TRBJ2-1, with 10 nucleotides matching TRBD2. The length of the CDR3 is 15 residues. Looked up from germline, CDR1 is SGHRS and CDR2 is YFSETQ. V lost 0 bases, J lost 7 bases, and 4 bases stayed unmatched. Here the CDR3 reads CASSLGAGGLNEQFF. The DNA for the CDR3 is TGCGCCAGCAGCTTGGGAGCGGGAGGGTTGAATGAGCAGTTCTTC.

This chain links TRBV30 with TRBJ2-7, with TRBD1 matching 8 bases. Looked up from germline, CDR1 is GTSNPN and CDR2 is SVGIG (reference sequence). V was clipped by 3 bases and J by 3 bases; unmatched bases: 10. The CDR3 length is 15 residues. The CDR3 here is CAWRAETGDVYEQYF. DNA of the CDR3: TGTGCCTGGAGAGCGGAGACAGGGGATGTCTACGAGCAGTACTTC.

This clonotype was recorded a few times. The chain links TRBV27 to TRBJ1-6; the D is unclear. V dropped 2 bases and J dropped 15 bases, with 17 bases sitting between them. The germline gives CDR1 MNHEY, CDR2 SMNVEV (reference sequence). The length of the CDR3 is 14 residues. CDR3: CASSLISQKRFLHF. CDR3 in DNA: TGTGCCAGCAGTTTAATCTCCCAAAAAAGGTTCCTCCACTTT.

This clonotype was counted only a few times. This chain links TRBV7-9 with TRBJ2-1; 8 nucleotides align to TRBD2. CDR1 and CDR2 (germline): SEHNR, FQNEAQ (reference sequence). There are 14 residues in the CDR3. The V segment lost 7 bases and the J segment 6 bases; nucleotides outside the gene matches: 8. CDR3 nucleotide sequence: TGTGCCAGCACCTCTAGCGGGTCAGGCAATGAGCAGTTCTTC. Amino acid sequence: CASTSSGSGNEQFF.

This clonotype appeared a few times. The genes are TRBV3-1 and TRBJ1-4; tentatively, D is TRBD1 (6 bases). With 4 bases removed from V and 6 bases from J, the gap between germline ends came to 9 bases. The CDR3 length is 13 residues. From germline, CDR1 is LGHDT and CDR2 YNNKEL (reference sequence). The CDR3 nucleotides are TGTGCCAGCAGCCCCCAGGGGTATGAAAAACTGTTTTTT. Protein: CASSPQGYEKLFF.